The 2 T cell receptor beta chains below come from one sample, sequenced in a study of shared clonotypes between healthy human individuals. Method: immunoSEQ multiplex PCR; TCRdb's copy keeps in-frame clones and lacks some. In the table there are approximately 350,000 clones, 74% of which are singletons. Material: memory CD4+ T cells sorted from blood. Subset here: CD45RA-negative fraction. The receptors here all came from a man aged 30-40 years in good health.

This chain uses TRBV11-2 with TRBJ2-1, with TRBD2 matching 7 bases. This CDR3 is 17 amino acids long. CDR1 and CDR2 (germline): SGHAT, FQNNGV. The ends lost 5 bases at V and 7 bases at J; junction bases unmatched: 17. CDR3 sequence: CASSGSWGGVTPNEQFF. The CDR3 DNA sequence: TGTGCCAGCAGCGGGTCTTGGGGGGGGGTCACACCTAATGAGCAGTTCTTC.

The chain is built from TRBV27 and TRBJ1-1, with a possible D match to TRBD1 (5 bases). The CDR3 spans 14 residues. The ends were cut back, 2 bases at V and 4 bases at J, with 11 bases in the middle. Per the germline V gene, CDR1 is MNHEY and CDR2 is SMNVEV (reference sequence). The CDR3 nucleotides read TGTGCCAGCAGTTTAGGTGGCAGGGCCACTGAAGCTTTCTTT. This gives the protein CASSLGGRATEAFF.